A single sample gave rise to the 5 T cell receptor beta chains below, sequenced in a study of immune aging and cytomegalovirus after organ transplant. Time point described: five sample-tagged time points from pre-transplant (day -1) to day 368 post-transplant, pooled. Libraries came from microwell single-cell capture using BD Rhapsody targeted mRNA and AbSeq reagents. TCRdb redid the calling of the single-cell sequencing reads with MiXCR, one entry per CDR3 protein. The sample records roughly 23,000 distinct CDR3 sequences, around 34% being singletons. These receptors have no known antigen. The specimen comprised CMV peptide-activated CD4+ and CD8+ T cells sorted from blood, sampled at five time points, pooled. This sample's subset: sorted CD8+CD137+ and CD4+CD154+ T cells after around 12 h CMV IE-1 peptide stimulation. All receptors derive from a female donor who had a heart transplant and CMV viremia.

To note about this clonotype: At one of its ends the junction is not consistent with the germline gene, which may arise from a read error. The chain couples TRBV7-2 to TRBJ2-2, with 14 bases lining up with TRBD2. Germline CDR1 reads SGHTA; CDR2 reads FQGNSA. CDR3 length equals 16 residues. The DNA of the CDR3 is TGTGCCAGCAGCCGGAGGACTAGCGGGAGGACCGGGGAGCCGTTTTTT. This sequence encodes CASSRRTSGRTGEPFF.

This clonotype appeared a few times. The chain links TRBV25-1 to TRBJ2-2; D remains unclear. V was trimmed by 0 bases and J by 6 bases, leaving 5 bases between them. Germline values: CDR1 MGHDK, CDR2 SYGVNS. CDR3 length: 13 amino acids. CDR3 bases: TGTGCCAGCAGTGAATATAGATCCGGGGAGCTGTTTTTT. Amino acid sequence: CASSEYRSGELFF.

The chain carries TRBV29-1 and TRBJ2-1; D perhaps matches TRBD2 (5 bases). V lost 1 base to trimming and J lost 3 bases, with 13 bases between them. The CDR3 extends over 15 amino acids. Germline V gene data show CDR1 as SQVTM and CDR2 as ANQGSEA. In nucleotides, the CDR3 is TGCAGCGTTGAAGGGGAGACTCGGGTCTACAATGAGCAGTTCTTC. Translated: CSVEGETRVYNEQFF.

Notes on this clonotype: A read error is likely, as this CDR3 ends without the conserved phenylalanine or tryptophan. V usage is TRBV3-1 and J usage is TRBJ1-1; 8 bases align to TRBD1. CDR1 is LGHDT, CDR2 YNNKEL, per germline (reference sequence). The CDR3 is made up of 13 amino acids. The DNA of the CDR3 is TGTGCCGGCAGCCATGACAGGGGCCGAGAGGCTTTCCTT. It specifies CAGSHDRGREAFL.

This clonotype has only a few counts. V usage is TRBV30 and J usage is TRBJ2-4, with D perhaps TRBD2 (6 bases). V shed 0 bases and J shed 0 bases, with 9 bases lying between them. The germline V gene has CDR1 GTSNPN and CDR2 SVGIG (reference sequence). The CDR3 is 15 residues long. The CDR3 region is CAWSVWRGAKNIQYF. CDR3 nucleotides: TGTGCCTGGAGTGTATGGAGGGGAGCCAAAAACATTCAGTACTTC.